This section outlines one TCR beta chain sequence together with its context. No antigen is known for it. This specimen belongs to a study of cytomegalovirus exposure and HLA in healthy donors. The PCR made use of 60 Vbeta and 13 Jbeta primers. The table came from immunoSEQ multiplex PCR; TCRdb's copy has only in-frame clones and leaves some out. The sample includes roughly 150,000 clones, about three quarters of them seen just once. General study results and limits: Per a later analysis, fewer than 20,000 TCR beta sequences showed association with HLA alleles at 0.05 false discovery rate. High sensitivity and specificity were reportedly achieved when the classifier diagnosed cytomegalovirus status. There were several of the most significant clusters that appeared linked to common viral pathogens in a later analysis.

The CDR3 extends over 15 amino acids. Germline CDR1 and CDR2: SGHTA and FQGTGA. The ends were cut back, 5 bases at V and 2 bases at J, with 16 bases in the middle. Healthy donors of bone marrow made up the group. The sequence was collected from a male donor in good health and CMV-seronegative. The V call is TRBV7-3, the J call TRBJ2-7; D call uncertain. What was sequenced was PBMCs. The CDR3 DNA is TGTGCCAGCAGCCCTTATCCTACCGCGACCTACGAGCAGTACTTC. Translated, it gives CASSPYPTATYEQYF.